One and the same sample provided the 29 T cell receptor beta chains below, sequenced in a study of T cell responses to AZD1222 COVID-19 vaccine. Generated by immunoSEQ multiplex PCR, the TCRdb table keeps only in-frame clones and is missing some. The sample shows about 140,000 clones, 92% of them seen only once. The sample consisted of peripheral blood, taken on day 0 of AZD1222 vaccination. These receptors originate from an adult in good health.

The J gene is TRBJ2-7, the V gene TRBV7-6; 8 bases are shared with TRBD1. In germline, CDR1 is SGHVS, CDR2 FNYEAQ. The J segment lost 2 bases and the V segment lost 5 bases, leaving 8 bases of the junction unmatched. The CDR3 covers 15 residues. CDR3: CASSPGTGGPYEQYF. CDR3 nucleotides: TGTGCCAGCAGCCCCGGGACAGGAGGCCCCTACGAGCAGTACTTC. The complete variable domain, with remaining parts taken from reference TRBV7-6 and TRBJ2-7, reads GAGVSQSPRYKVTKRGQDVALRCDPISGHVSLYWYRQALGQGPEFLTYFNYEAQQDKSGLPNDRFSAERPEGSISTLTIQRTEQRDSAMYRCASSPGTGGPYEQYFGPGTRLTVT.

The chain combines TRBV5-1 with TRBJ2-4; TRBD1 aligns across 10 bases. From germline, CDR1 is SGHRS and CDR2 YFSETQ. The CDR3 has 15 amino acids. Trimming took 4 bases from V and 15 from J; bases not matched to a gene: 16. CDR3 amino acids: CASSPDRDRGLEGYF. Written as DNA, the CDR3 is TGCGCCAGCAGCCCGGACCGGGACAGGGGCCTCGAAGGGTACTTC.

The rearrangement uses TRBV5-6 and TRBJ2-4; D is unclear. CDR1 and CDR2 (germline): SGHDT, YYEEEE. Trimming left V 3 bases short and J 0 bases short, with 16 bases between. The CDR3 covers 17 residues. In DNA form, the CDR3 reads TGTGCCAGCAGCTGGACGGGTGCAGGTCTAGCCAAAAACATTCAGTACTTC. It specifies CASSWTGAGLAKNIQYF.

V usage is TRBV2 and J usage is TRBJ1-5; no definite D call. The germline gives CDR1 SNHLY, CDR2 FYNNEI. There are 13 residues in the CDR3. V lost 7 bases and J 6 bases, leaving 13 bases between the germline ends. The DNA of the CDR3 is TGTGCCAGCACGGGCCCAACGGGTCAGCCCCAGCATTTT. Residues: CASTGPTGQPQHF.

This clone was found once. The chain couples TRBV5-1 to TRBJ1-1, with D unresolved. This CDR3 contains 15 residues. V gave up 0 bases and J gave up 0 bases, with 9 bases separating them. Germline lookup yields CDR1 SGHRS and CDR2 YFSETQ. CDR3 amino acids: CASSLGQIMNTEAFF. The CDR3 bases are TGCGCCAGCAGCTTGGGCCAGATTATGAACACTGAAGCTTTCTTT.

V is TRBV7-3 and J is TRBJ1-1, with D possibly being TRBD1 (5 bases). The germline gives CDR1 SGHTA, CDR2 FQGTGA. The CDR3 spans 15 residues. Between the trimmed V and J ends, which lost 1 base and 5 bases, there was a span of 14 bases. The CDR3 sequence is CASSLRLQGGTEAFF. In DNA form, the CDR3 reads TGTGCCAGCAGCTTAAGGTTGCAGGGTGGTACTGAAGCTTTCTTT.

This chain links TRBV10-1 with TRBJ1-2; D not resolved. CDR3 size: 13 residues. The V and J ends lost 5 bases and 0 bases respectively, with 7 bases between them. CDR1 and CDR2 from the germline V gene are WNHNN and SYGVQD (reference sequence). CDR3 nucleotide sequence: TGCGCCAGCAGTCCCCAACCTAACTATGGCTACACCTTC. Protein product: CASSPQPNYGYTF.

In this sample, this clone turned up a few times. The gene calls are TRBV14 and TRBJ2-5; the match to TRBD2 covers 7 bases. There are 18 residues in the CDR3. In germline, CDR1 is SGHDN, CDR2 FVKESK. The V and J ends lost 4 bases and 1 base, in that order; junction bases with no gene match: 15. CDR3 sequence reads: CASSRDRTTSSPQETQYF. In nucleotides, the CDR3 is TGTGCCAGCAGCCGGGACCGGACGACTAGCTCCCCCCAAGAGACCCAGTACTTC.

The rearrangement joins TRBV6-6 to TRBJ1-2, with D hard to call. Germline CDR1 reads MNHNY; CDR2 reads SVGAGI (reference sequence). The CDR3 extends over 12 amino acids. Trimming took off 6 bases at V and 0 bases at J, with 5 bases between the two ends. The CDR3 reads CASRQTNYGYTF. CDR3 DNA: TGTGCCAGCAGACAAACTAACTATGGCTACACCTTC.

The chain links TRBV2 to TRBJ1-2, with D perhaps matching TRBD1 (5 bases). This CDR3 region has 12 residues. V lost 6 bases and J lost 5, with 10 bases in between. The germline V gene has CDR1 SNHLY and CDR2 FYNNEI. Here the CDR3 reads CASSGAPYGYTF. CDR3 coding DNA: TGTGCCAGCAGCGGGGCCCCTTATGGCTACACCTTC.

V usage is TRBV6-5 and J usage is TRBJ2-3; no definite D call. The V end was cut by 6 bases, the J end by 6 bases, with 13 bases between. Germline V gene sequence: CDR1 MNHEY, CDR2 SVGAGI. The CDR3 is 13 residues long. Here the CDR3 DNA reads TGTGCCAGCAGAACCGTTAATATTGATACGCAGTATTTT. The encoded protein is CASRTVNIDTQYF.

V gene TRBV5-1 combines with J gene TRBJ2-7; 7 bases map to TRBD1. Unmatched junction bases numbered 7, after V lost 7 bases and J lost 3 bases. CDR3 length: 13 amino acids. CDR1 is SGHRS, CDR2 YFSETQ, per germline. The CDR3 bases are TGCGCCAGCGCAGTCGCAGGGGGCTACGAGCAGTACTTC. Translating gives CASAVAGGYEQYF.

The chain couples TRBV4-1 to TRBJ2-7; D unclear. The CDR3 loop spans 13 amino acids. Germline V gene data show CDR1 as MGHRA and CDR2 as YSYEKL. V was pared by 0 bases and J by 3 bases, with 6 bases between. This CDR3 reads CASSQDYIYEQYF. The CDR3 DNA reads as TGCGCCAGCAGCCAAGATTACATCTACGAGCAGTACTTC.

The chain is built from TRBV9 and TRBJ1-3; no reliable D call. CDR1 SGDLS and CDR2 YYNGEE come from the germline V gene. The V gene lost 0 bases and the J gene lost 0 bases, with 10 bases spanning the gap. The CDR3 is made up of 16 amino acids. This chain's CDR3 is CASSVAVGGSGNTIYF. The CDR3 DNA is TGTGCCAGCAGCGTAGCGGTTGGCGGCTCTGGAAACACCATATATTTT.

The V gene is TRBV29-1, the J gene TRBJ1-2, with TRBD1 matching over 7 bases. Germline V gene sequence: CDR1 SQVTM, CDR2 ANQGSEA. V gave up 1 base and J gave up 4 bases; unmatched junction bases: 9. This CDR3 is 15 amino acids long. CDR3 sequence (DNA): TGCAGCGTTGAAGGAGGGGGCAGGGGAGGCTATGGCTACACCTTC. Translation: CSVEGGGRGGYGYTF.

The rearrangement uses TRBV3-1 (or the pseudogene TRBV3-2) and TRBJ1-4; D is perhaps TRBD1 (6 bases). Trimming took 4 bases from V and 8 from J, leaving 20 bases between them. CDR1 is LGHDT, CDR2 YNNKEL, per germline (reference sequence). The CDR3 contains 16 residues. The CDR3 loop reads CASSRRTTGLAEKLFF. The CDR3 nucleotides read TGTGCCAGCAGCCGCCGCACCACAGGGTTGGCAGAAAAACTGTTTTTT.

The rearrangement links TRBV27 to TRBJ1-6; no reliable D call. V was clipped by 6 bases and J by 5 bases, with 11 bases between them. Germline lookup yields CDR1 MNHEY and CDR2 SMNVEV (reference sequence). The CDR3 contains 14 residues. The CDR3 loop is CASRTSRDNSPLHF. DNA for the CDR3: TGTGCCAGCAGGACCTCCCGCGATAATTCACCCCTCCACTTT.

This chain links TRBV30 with TRBJ1-2, with D maybe TRBD1 (5 bases). The germline gives CDR1 GTSNPN, CDR2 SVGIG (reference sequence). CDR3 length equals 13 residues. V lost 7 bases, J lost 2 bases, and 14 bases lay in between. This chain's CDR3 is CASHRPGNYGYTF. Written as DNA, the CDR3 is TGTGCCTCCCACCGCCCAGGGAACTATGGCTACACCTTC.

CDR3: CASRASYEQYF. Written as DNA, the CDR3 is TGCGCCAGCAGAGCGTCCTACGAGCAGTACTTC. The V and J genes are TRBV5-1 and TRBJ2-7; D is unresolved. The CDR3 contains 11 residues. The germline V gene encodes CDR1 SGHRS and CDR2 YFSETQ. Trimming shortened V by 5 bases and J by 1 base, and 4 bases separated the two germline ends. Full variable domain (rest looked up from reference TRBV5-1 and TRBJ2-7): KAGVTQTPRYLIKTRGQQVTLSCSPISGHRSVSWYQQTPGQGLQFLFEYFSETQRNKGNFPGRFSGRQFSNSRSEMNVSTLELGDSALYLCASRASYEQYFGPGTRLTVT.

The chain recombines TRBV5-6 with TRBJ2-1; 7 bases are shared with TRBD2. V trimming: 4 bases; J trimming: 2 bases; junction bases outside the gene matches: 9. This CDR3 contains 16 residues. Per the germline V gene, CDR1 is SGHDT and CDR2 is YYEEEE. The CDR3 sequence: CASSPPLALAYNEQFF. The CDR3 DNA reads as TGTGCCAGCAGCCCTCCACTAGCGTTGGCCTACAATGAGCAGTTCTTC.

The chain combines TRBV6-5 with TRBJ1-2; D remains ambiguous. The CDR3 consists of 13 residues. V was clipped by 6 bases and J by 8 bases, with 16 bases between them. CDR1 and CDR2 from the germline V gene are MNHEY and SVGAGI. This CDR3 is CASSPGALGGYTF. The CDR3 coding sequence is TGTGCCAGCAGCCCCGGTGCGCTAGGGGGCTACACCTTC.

This clone occurred once. This chain connects TRBV29-1 to TRBJ2-5, with TRBD1 matching 8 bases. Germline V lookup: CDR1 SQVTM, CDR2 ANQGSEA. V lost 7 bases to trimming and J lost 5 bases; unmatched junction nucleotides: 12. This CDR3 spans 14 amino acids. This CDR3 is CSASRTGLPETQYF. The CDR3 DNA reads TGCAGCGCCTCTCGGACAGGGTTGCCCGAGACCCAGTACTTC.

The J gene is TRBJ2-7, the V gene TRBV19, with D tentatively TRBD1 or TRBD2 (5 bases each). The V gene's germline CDR1 is LNHDA and CDR2 SQIVND (reference sequence). This CDR3 is 13 amino acids long. With 7 bases removed from V and 4 bases from J, the gap between germline ends came to 14 bases. The CDR3 here is CASMGDKRYEQYF. In nucleotides, the CDR3 is TGTGCCAGTATGGGGGATAAGCGGTACGAGCAGTACTTC.

V usage is TRBV7-2 and J usage is TRBJ2-3; a weak D match, TRBD1 (6 bases). The CDR3 totals 13 residues. Trimming stripped 1 base from V and 4 bases from J, with 6 bases between. Germline V lookup: CDR1 SGHTA, CDR2 FQGNSA. The CDR3 DNA is TGTGCCAGCAGCTTAGGGGGGCCAGATACGCAGTATTTT. Translating it yields CASSLGGPDTQYF.

As DNA, the CDR3 is TGCAGCGTTGCGAGTGGCTATAATTCACCCCTCCACTTT. Translating gives CSVASGYNSPLHF. This chain connects TRBV29-1 to TRBJ1-6; no definite D call. The CDR3 length is 13 residues. Germline V gene data show CDR1 as SQVTM and CDR2 as ANQGSEA. Trimming removed 4 bases from V and 3 bases from J, with 7 bases in between.

This clone has just a few counts. The rearrangement uses TRBV9 and TRBJ1-2; a weak D match, TRBD1 (5 bases). The CDR3 consists of 15 residues. Trimming shortened V by 5 bases and J by 6 bases, and 20 bases separated the two germline ends. Germline assignment: CDR1 SGDLS and CDR2 YYNGEE. The CDR3 is CASRPGSRTIHGYTF. The CDR3 DNA reads TGTGCCAGCAGGCCAGGATCGCGGACAATCCATGGCTACACCTTC. Looking up the rest from reference TRBV9 and TRBJ1-2 gives the full variable domain: DSGVTQTPKHLITATGQRVTLRCSPRSGDLSVYWYQQSLDQGLQFLIQYYNGEERAKGNILERFSAQQFPDLHSELNLSSLELGDSALYFCASRPGSRTIHGYTFGSGTRLTVV.

CDR3 residues: CASSVVPDSNQPQHF. CDR3 sequence (DNA): TGTGCCAGCAGCGTAGTTCCGGATAGCAATCAGCCCCAGCATTTT. J is TRBJ1-5 and V is TRBV9; D is unclear. Germline CDR1 SGDLS, CDR2 YYNGEE. With 0 bases removed from V and 0 bases from J, the gap between germline ends came to 7 bases. The CDR3 length is 15 residues.

The V gene is TRBV7-9, the J gene TRBJ2-2, with 11 bases lining up with TRBD2. This CDR3 is built from 16 residues. With 5 bases clipped from V and 4 bases from J, the junction kept 6 bases outside the gene matches. Germline V gene lookup returns CDR1 SEHNR and CDR2 FQNEAQ (reference sequence). CDR3 protein: CASSTSGRGSTGELFF. Here the CDR3 DNA reads TGTGCCAGCAGCACTAGCGGGAGAGGGAGCACCGGGGAGCTGTTTTTT. Together with reference TRBV7-9 and TRBJ2-2, the CDR3 gives the full variable domain: DTGVSQNPRHKITKRGQNVTFRCDPISEHNRLYWYRQTLGQGPEFLTYFQNEAQLEKSRLLSDRFSAERPKGSFSTLEIQRTEQGDSAMYLCASSTSGRGSTGELFFGEGSRLTVL.

The chain recombines TRBV2 with TRBJ2-7; possible D gene TRBD2, 6 bases. The CDR3 covers 14 residues. Germline CDR1 SNHLY, CDR2 FYNNEI. Trimming removed 7 bases at V and 2 bases at J, with 15 bases between. The CDR3 loop reads CASTEREFPYEQYF. The CDR3, as DNA: TGTGCCAGCACCGAACGGGAGTTCCCCTACGAGCAGTACTTC.